One and the same sample provided the 18 T cell receptor beta chains below, sequenced in a study of T cell repertoires in ileal Crohn's disease. The protocol was immunoSEQ multiplex PCR, while the TCRdb copy is restricted to in-frame clones and leaves out a portion. Among 12,000 or so clones listed, 78% were seen once. Time point specified: neoterminal ileum biopsy at postoperative endoscopy, about 6 months after surgery. The sequenced material came from ileal tissue. The source is an adult with Crohn's disease.

This chain uses TRBV29-1 with TRBJ1-4; 9 bases are a match to TRBD1. The CDR3 totals 13 residues. V dropped 6 bases and J dropped 7; count of bases not matched to a gene: 6. Germline values: CDR1 SQVTM, CDR2 ANQGSEA. The CDR3 loop reads CSVRQGDGEKLFF. In nucleotides, the CDR3 is TGCAGCGTAAGACAGGGGGACGGTGAAAAACTGTTTTTT.

CDR3 loop: CASSLRTGWDTGELFF. CDR3 DNA sequence: TGTGCCAGCAGCTTGAGGACAGGGTGGGACACCGGGGAGCTGTTTTTT. The V gene is TRBV5-6, the J gene TRBJ2-2, with 8 bases that match TRBD1. CDR3 length: 16 residues. V dropped 1 base and J dropped 3; count of bases not matched to a gene: 5. CDR1 SGHDT and CDR2 YYEEEE come from the germline V gene.

This sequence joins TRBV10-2 and TRBJ2-7; D perhaps matches TRBD2 (5 bases). The length of the CDR3 is 15 residues. With 6 bases removed from V and 0 bases from J, the gap between germline ends came to 15 bases. Looked up from germline, CDR1 is WSHSY and CDR2 is SAAADI. The CDR3: CASSHLSVSSYEQYF. The CDR3 DNA reads as TGCGCCAGCAGCCATCTTAGCGTTAGCTCCTACGAGCAGTACTTC.

The chain links TRBV4-2 to TRBJ2-3; D is possibly TRBD2 (5 bases). Trimming removed 1 base at V and 2 bases at J, with 13 bases between. Germline CDR1 LGHNA, CDR2 YNFKEQ. The CDR3 covers 16 residues. CDR3 sequence reads: CASSQVGRVDTDTQYF. The CDR3 DNA reads TGTGCCAGCAGCCAAGTCGGGCGGGTAGACACAGATACGCAGTATTTT.

This chain joins TRBV10-1 and TRBJ1-4; 8 positions agree with TRBD1. The CDR3 length is 19 residues. From germline, CDR1 is WNHNN and CDR2 SYGVQD (reference sequence). Losses at the gene ends were 0 bases for V and 0 bases for J; bases not matched to a gene: 9. The CDR3 loop is CASSESTGQGTPTNEKLFF. DNA for the CDR3: TGCGCCAGCAGTGAGTCGACCGGACAGGGAACGCCAACTAATGAAAAACTGTTTTTT.

This sequence joins TRBV28 and TRBJ2-3; 7 nucleotides match TRBD2. CDR3 length: 16 amino acids. The germline CDR1 and CDR2 sequences are MDHEN and SYDVKM. The ends lost 2 bases at V and 6 bases at J; junction bases unmatched: 11. The CDR3 sequence is CASSLGKREGGDTQYF. The CDR3 nucleotides are TGTGCCAGCAGTTTAGGTAAGAGGGAGGGCGGCGATACGCAGTATTTT.

The chain links TRBV10-2 to TRBJ1-5; perhaps TRBD1 as D (5 bases). Trimming shortened V by 9 bases and J by 0 bases, and 12 bases separated the two germline ends. This CDR3 is built from 14 residues. Germline V lookup: CDR1 WSHSY, CDR2 SAAADI. DNA of the CDR3: TGCGCCAGTCGGCAGGGAAATAGCAATCAGCCCCAGCATTTT. Translation gives CASRQGNSNQPQHF.

On this clone: The identical CDR3 is also encoded by other nucleotide sequences in the sample. This sequence joins TRBV10-1 and TRBJ2-7, with D possibly being TRBD2 (5 bases). This CDR3 region has 14 residues. The V end was cut by 0 bases, the J end by 0 bases, with 6 bases between. Germline V gene sequence: CDR1 WNHNN, CDR2 SYGVQD (reference sequence). CDR3 region: CASSESGNSYEQYF. CDR3 in DNA: TGCGCCAGCAGTGAGTCCGGGAACTCCTACGAGCAGTACTTC.

The chain is built from TRBV11-2 and TRBJ1-1, with a possible D match to TRBD1 (6 bases). V gave up 1 base and J gave up 0 bases, with 12 bases separating them. This CDR3 spans 16 amino acids. Per germline, CDR1 SGHAT and CDR2 FQNNGV. For the CDR3, the DNA is TGTGCCAGCAGCTTAGCCTCAGGGGCGATGAACACTGAAGCTTTCTTT. The encoded protein is CASSLASGAMNTEAFF.

The chain couples TRBV29-1 to TRBJ1-2; D is unresolved. Germline CDR1 and CDR2: SQVTM and ANQGSEA. The CDR3 is made up of 11 amino acids. V shed 3 bases and J shed 3 bases, with 5 bases lying between them. CDR3 protein: CSVERDYGYTF. CDR3 sequence (DNA): TGCAGCGTTGAGCGGGACTATGGCTACACCTTC.

The CDR3 DNA sequence: TGTGCCAGCAGTTCCGGAGGAGGGAGCAATCAGCCCCAGCATTTT. Translation: CASSSGGGSNQPQHF. The V gene is TRBV6-6, the J gene TRBJ1-5; D uncertain. Germline V lookup: CDR1 MNHNY, CDR2 SVGAGI (reference sequence). The CDR3 is 15 residues long. V was trimmed by 4 bases and J by 1 base, leaving 11 bases between them.

The V call is TRBV13, the J call TRBJ1-3; the D is unclear. V was cut by 4 bases and J by 6 bases, with 7 bases left in between. Germline CDR1 reads PRHDT; CDR2 reads FYEKMQ (reference sequence). This CDR3 spans 12 amino acids. CDR3 protein: CASSSQPNTIYF. CDR3 in DNA: TGTGCCAGCAGCTCACAGCCAAACACCATATATTTT. The full variable domain, with the rest looked up from reference TRBV13 and TRBJ1-3, is AAGVIQSPRHLIKEKRETATLKCYPIPRHDTVYWYQQGPGQDPQFLISFYEKMQSDKGSIPDRFSAQQFSDYHSELNMSSLELGDSALYFCASSSQPNTIYFGEGSWLTVV.

This chain joins TRBV19 and TRBJ2-7; a possible D gene is TRBD1 (6 bases). Germline V gene sequence: CDR1 LNHDA, CDR2 SQIVND (reference sequence). V was trimmed by 7 bases and J by 0 bases, leaving 13 bases between them. The CDR3 totals 14 residues. The CDR3 spells CASKPGHYSYEQYF. For the CDR3, the DNA is TGTGCCAGTAAGCCGGGACATTACTCCTACGAGCAGTACTTC.

The V gene is TRBV6-1, the J gene TRBJ1-5; D not certain. Germline CDR1 is MNHNS and CDR2 is SASEGT. Trimming shortened V by 10 bases and J by 0 bases, and 16 bases separated the two germline ends. This CDR3 has 15 amino acids. CDR3: CATTRTGNSNQPQHF. The CDR3 coding sequence is TGTGCCACCACGAGGACGGGGAATAGCAATCAGCCCCAGCATTTT.

The chain has TRBV2 and TRBJ1-1; 8 bases map to TRBD1. Trimming removed 5 bases from V and 4 bases from J; junction bases left unmatched: 6. This CDR3 has 14 residues. Germline V gene data show CDR1 as SNHLY and CDR2 as FYNNEI. The CDR3 region has the DNA TGTGCCAGCAGTAACAGGGGGGAGACCACTGAAGCTTTCTTT. Protein sequence: CASSNRGETTEAFF.

This clone is labeled large. The CDR3 region has the DNA TGTGCCAGCAGCCGGGGGGCGGCCAACCTTGATGGCTACACCTTC. The encoded protein is CASSRGAANLDGYTF. V and J are TRBV5-6 and TRBJ1-2; tentative D call: TRBD1 (6 bases). Germline V gene lookup returns CDR1 SGHDT and CDR2 YYEEEE. There are 15 residues in the CDR3. The V and J ends lost 4 bases and 6 bases respectively, with 19 bases between them. Complete variable domain (other parts from reference TRBV5-6 and TRBJ1-2): DAGVTQSPTHLIKTRGQQVTLRCSPKSGHDTVSWYQQALGQGPQFIFQYYEEEERQRGNFPDRFSGHQFPNYSSELNVNALLLGDSALYLCASSRGAANLDGYTFGSGTRLTVV.

The chain joins TRBV5-1 to TRBJ1-1; D remains unclear. Deletions cut 0 bases from V and 5 bases from J, with 8 bases between. Germline V gene lookup returns CDR1 SGHRS and CDR2 YFSETQ. The CDR3 runs to 13 residues. The CDR3 DNA is TGCGCCAGCAGCTTGGACGGGGTGACTGAAGCTTTCTTT. Amino acids: CASSLDGVTEAFF.

In nucleotides, the CDR3 is TGTGCCAGCATTCCGGGACAGGGGAGTTTCTATGGCTACACCTTC. It yields the protein CASIPGQGSFYGYTF. The chain links TRBV2 to TRBJ1-2, with 10 nucleotides matching TRBD1. The CDR3 is 15 residues long. From germline, CDR1 is SNHLY and CDR2 FYNNEI. V lost 7 bases to trimming and J lost 4 bases; unmatched junction nucleotides: 9. Filled out from reference TRBV2 and TRBJ1-2, the complete variable domain reads EPEVTQTPSHQVTQMGQEVILRCVPISNHLYFYWYRQILGQKVEFLVSFYNNEISEKSEIFDDQFSVERPDGSNFTLKIRSTKLEDSAMYFCASIPGQGSFYGYTFGSGTRLTVV.